The T cell receptor (beta chain) described here comes from a study of cytomegalovirus exposure and HLA in healthy donors. Each donor was healthy, and each was a bone marrow donor. This CDR3 has 15 residues. Germline trimming cut 4 bases from V and 1 base from J; bases unmatched to any gene: 5. Germline-derived CDR1 and CDR2 are KGHSH and LQKENI. PCR primers comprised 60 Vbeta and 13 Jbeta primers. Data came from immunoSEQ multiplex PCR; TCRdb stores just in-frame clones and leaves some out. In the table there are around 110,000 clones, more than 75% of which are singletons. Sequencing was performed on PBMCs. The sequence was obtained from a woman aged 45-65 years in good health and CMV-seropositive. The V call is TRBV18, the J call TRBJ1-1; 8 bases agree with TRBD1. The CDR3 region has the DNA TGTGCCAGCTCACTGACAGGGGTTCGGAACACTGAAGCTTTCTTT. It encodes CASSLTGVRNTEAFF.